This record concerns one T cell receptor beta chain sequence. This entry comes from a study of patients and donors after allogeneic stem cell transplantation. CDR3 length equals 17 residues. The V gene end was trimmed by 6 bases and the J gene end by 3 bases; junction bases not matched to a gene: 11. Germline V gene sequence: CDR1 ENHRY, CDR2 SYGVKD. TCRdb ran MiXCR on the RT-PCR reads and lists one entry per CDR3 protein. Of some 200,000 distinct CDR3 sequences listed, roughly 40% are singletons. This TCR was recovered from a human donor who was either an allogeneic HSCT recipient or a stem cell or donor lymphocyte infusion donor (not recorded which). It is not recorded whose cells these are; they may come from a transplant donor. The gene calls are TRBV10-3 and TRBJ2-5; TRBD1 matches at 12 bases. The sequenced sample consisted of blood, either unsorted or a sorted T cell fraction (not recorded which). For the CDR3, the DNA is TGTGCCATCAGCGCCCGGGACAGGGGGCAGGGGGAAGAGACCCAGTACTTC. Protein sequence: CAISARDRGQGEETQYF.